One sample yielded the 3 T cell receptor beta chains listed below, sequenced in a study of cytomegalovirus exposure and HLA in healthy donors. Primers included in the PCR were 60 Vbeta and 13 Jbeta primers. Measured with immunoSEQ multiplex PCR; TCRdb has only the in-frame clones, and not every one. The table records over 85,000 clones, roughly 80% of them present only once. The sequenced material came from PBMCs. All receptors derive from a man in his forties or fifties in good health and CMV-seronegative.

The gene calls are TRBV2 and TRBJ2-2; a possible D gene is TRBD1 (6 bases). Per germline, CDR1 SNHLY and CDR2 FYNNEI. V was clipped by 5 bases and J by 6 bases, with 13 bases between them. This CDR3 has 14 residues. The CDR3 loop is CASSPDRGSGELFF. CDR3 bases: TGTGCCAGCAGTCCGGATAGGGGGTCCGGGGAGCTGTTTTTT.

The CDR3 coding sequence is TGTGCCAGCAGTAGCACAGGGGGCGCTCGATATGGCTACACCTTC. The encoded protein is CASSSTGGARYGYTF. This chain joins TRBV6-5 and TRBJ1-2; 9 positions match TRBD1. Germline trimming cut 5 bases from V and 5 bases from J; bases unmatched to any gene: 9. CDR3 length equals 15 residues. CDR1 is MNHEY, CDR2 SVGAGI, per germline.

The rearrangement joins TRBV30 to TRBJ1-5; TRBD1 is a possible D gene (6 bases). Germline values: CDR1 GTSNPN, CDR2 SVGIG (reference sequence). V was trimmed by 1 base and J by 0 bases, leaving 16 bases between them. The CDR3 is 17 residues long. CDR3 bases: TGTGCCTGGAGTGCATTACAGGGAATCACTAGCAATCAGCCCCAGCATTTT. It is translated as CAWSALQGITSNQPQHF. The complete variable domain, with remaining parts taken from reference TRBV30 and TRBJ1-5, reads SQTIHQWPATLVQPVGSPLSLECTVEGTSNPNLYWYRQAAGRGLQLLFYSVGIGQISSEVPQNLSASRPQDRQFILSSKKLLLSDSGFYLCAWSALQGITSNQPQHFGDGTRLSIL.